This T cell receptor beta chain was obtained from a study of regulatory and conventional T cells in RAG deficiency. Blood CD4+ CD25-high CD127-low regulatory T cells supplied the genomic DNA template. Comment on this clone: Its antigen is still unknown.

Regarding the study as a whole: These Omenn syndrome Treg sorts may hold peripherally activated cells instead. Compared with controls, unique Treg TCR beta sequences dropped roughly 100-fold in Omenn syndrome and CID/AS. Shorter CDR3s in all patient subsets; >85% Treg-Tconv overlap in Omenn.

Profiled with immunoSEQ multiplex PCR; TCRdb holds only in-frame clones, not every one. The sample lists about 19,000 clones, 87% occurring once. The data were also submitted as part of a second study, on regulatory T cells. In that study: Amplification used 52 TRBV primers and 13 TRBJ primers. Skewed V and J usage and few unique V-J pairs marked patient repertoires, most in Tregs.

The TCR originated in a human donor in good health. Input material: Tregs sorted from blood.

This chain's CDR3 is CASSEEGAFSGNTIYF. DNA of the CDR3: TGTGCCAGCAGTGAGGAGGGGGCATTTTCTGGAAACACCATATATTTT. The chain joins TRBV2 to TRBJ1-3, with TRBD1 matching over 7 bases. The CDR3 is 16 residues long. Germline-derived CDR1 and CDR2 are SNHLY and FYNNEI. V lost 3 bases and J lost 1; bases outside the gene matches: 6.